Listed below are T cell receptor beta chains from one sample, sequenced in a study of technical replicates of blood from a handful of donors. Sequencing used immunoSEQ multiplex PCR; TCRdb keeps in-frame clones, though not all of them. The table records roughly 100,000 clones, about 95% of them present only once. The sample comprised T cells isolated from PBMCs. Receptor source: a human donor in good health. Each CDR3 is given with its conserved first and last residue. D genes are given only for firm matches. Rows may omit the clone size; those that give it use once, few, many or a size class.

CDR3nt	CDR3aa	j_gene	d_gene	v_gene	abundance
TGTGCCAGCAGCTTAGACCCCAGGGACTTCTCTGGAAACACCATATATTTT	CASSLDPRDFSGNTIYF	TRBJ1-3	.	TRBV9	.
TGTGCCAGCATCCAGGACAGGGGGAGGAACTATGGCTACACCTTC	CASIQDRGRNYGYTF	TRBJ1-2	TRBD1	TRBV7-2	.
TGTGCCAGCAGTTTGGCAGGGCTCTCCTACGAGCAGTACTTC	CASSLAGLSYEQYF	TRBJ2-7	.	TRBV28	.
TGTGCCAGCAGTTTCGCCTCGGCAGGGTTTACCGGGGAGCTGTTTTTT	CASSFASAGFTGELFF	TRBJ2-2	.	TRBV27	.
TGTGCCAGCAGTCAGTTGGAGGACATTCAGTACTTC	CASSQLEDIQYF	TRBJ2-4	.	TRBV28	.
TGTGCCAGCAGCTACTACAGGGGGCCCGACCCTGAAGCTTTCTTT	CASSYYRGPDPEAFF	TRBJ1-1	TRBD1	TRBV14	.
TGTGCCAGCAGCCCCGCCGGGACTAGCGGGAATGAGCAGTTCTTC	CASSPAGTSGNEQFF	TRBJ2-1	TRBD2	TRBV9	.
TGTGCCAGTAGTGCGGCGCTAGCGGTTTACGAGCAGTACTTC	CASSAALAVYEQYF	TRBJ2-7	TRBD2	TRBV28	once
TGTGCCAGCAGTGACGGGGTGGGAGAAGCTTTCTTT	CASSDGVGEAFF	TRBJ1-1	.	TRBV25-1	.
TGCAGCGTTGATACTAGCGGGAGCACAGATACGCAGTATTTT	CSVDTSGSTDTQYF	TRBJ2-3	TRBD2	TRBV29-1	.
TGTGCCAGCAGCCACCAGGGTGGGGTCTCTGGAAACACCATATATTTT	CASSHQGGVSGNTIYF	TRBJ1-3	.	TRBV11-3	once
TGTGCCAGCAGCCCTCGGGACAGGGGAGGTGAAGCTTTCTTT	CASSPRDRGGEAFF	TRBJ1-1	TRBD1	TRBV7-6	.
TGTGCCAGCAGCTTGAGCTCCTACGAGCAGTACTTC	CASSLSSYEQYF	TRBJ2-7	.	TRBV11-2	.
TGTGCCAGCTCACTGACGGACAGGCCTTCCGGTGAAAAACTGTTTTTT	CASSLTDRPSGEKLFF	TRBJ1-4	TRBD1	TRBV18	.
TGTGCCAGCAGCAGAGGAATCAAAGAGACCCAGTACTTC	CASSRGIKETQYF	TRBJ2-5	.	TRBV5-6	once
TGCAGTGCTACCCAGAACACTGAAGCTTTCTTT	CSATQNTEAFF	TRBJ1-1	.	TRBV20-1	.
TGTGCCAGCAGCTCACTCCCGGGGGGCAATGAGCAGTTCTTC	CASSSLPGGNEQFF	TRBJ2-1	TRBD2	TRBV5-6	.
TGTGCCATCAAAGGCCAGGGAGGAGAAAAACTGTTTTTT	CAIKGQGGEKLFF	TRBJ1-4	.	TRBV10-3	.
TGTGCTAGTGGTTTGGACTCTAGCGGGCCCATCAATGAGCAGTTCTTC	CASGLDSSGPINEQFF	TRBJ2-1	TRBD2	TRBV12-5	.
TGTGCCTGGAGTGTCGACAGGAGATACAATGAGCAGTTCTTC	CAWSVDRRYNEQFF	TRBJ2-1	.	TRBV30	.
TGTGCCAGCAGTGTATCCGGGGGCTACGAGCAGTACTTC	CASSVSGGYEQYF	TRBJ2-7	.	TRBV28	.
TGTGCCAGCCCGAGCGGGGTTTTCGAGACCCAGTACTTC	CASPSGVFETQYF	TRBJ2-5	TRBD2	TRBV2	.
TGTGCCAGCAGCGCCGGCTCCTACGAGCAGTACTTC	CASSAGSYEQYF	TRBJ2-7	.	TRBV7-2	.
TGTGCCAGCAGAACCGGGACAGTCAATCAGCCCCAGCATTTT	CASRTGTVNQPQHF	TRBJ1-5	TRBD1	TRBV6-1	once
TGTGCCAGCTCACCCCGAGGGACTAGCGGGTTTTACGAGCAGTACTTC	CASSPRGTSGFYEQYF	TRBJ2-7	TRBD2	TRBV18	once
TGTGCCAGCGGGCTTTCATCTGCCACAGATACGCAGTATTTT	CASGLSSATDTQYF	TRBJ2-3	.	TRBV13	.
TGTGCCAGCTCCCCGAGCTACGAGCAGTACTTC	CASSPSYEQYF	TRBJ2-7	.	TRBV25-1	once
TGTGCCAGCAGCCTAGGAGACAGGAATACGCAGTATTTT	CASSLGDRNTQYF	TRBJ2-3	.	TRBV7-2	.
TGTGCCAGAAGCTTCTCCGGGGAGCTGTTTTTT	CARSFSGELFF	TRBJ2-2	.	TRBV5-3	.
TGTGCCAGTAGTATCCGCGATAGCAATCAGCCCCAGCATTTT	CASSIRDSNQPQHF	TRBJ1-5	.	TRBV19	.
TGTGCCAGCAGCCGGACAGGGGGCTTGGAGACCCAGTACTTC	CASSRTGGLETQYF	TRBJ2-5	TRBD1	TRBV5-6	.
TGTGCCAGCAGTGAAACTTTAACCTATTATAGCAATCAGCCCCAGCATTTT	CASSETLTYYSNQPQHF	TRBJ1-5	.	TRBV6-1	.
TGTGCCAGCAGCTTAAGACTCCAGAACACTGAAGCTTTCTTT	CASSLRLQNTEAFF	TRBJ1-1	.	TRBV11-2	.
TGTGCCAGCAGCGTAGCTGGCAGGGGCTACGAGCAGTACTTC	CASSVAGRGYEQYF	TRBJ2-7	.	TRBV9	.
TGTGCCAGCAGTTACTCGACAGGGACAGGGTGGAAGTTCTTC	CASSYSTGTGWKFF	TRBJ2-1	TRBD1	TRBV6-6	.
TGTGCCAGCAGTAAGCGGGAGAGGTACTACAATGAGCAGTTCTTC	CASSKRERYYNEQFF	TRBJ2-1	TRBD2	TRBV2	once
TGTGCCAGCAGCTTGGGTGCTACAGGGGCCGGCACTGAAGCTTTCTTT	CASSLGATGAGTEAFF	TRBJ1-1	TRBD1	TRBV7-8	once
TGTGCCAGCAGCTTAGAGGATCTACAGGGATACGGCGGCTACACCTTC	CASSLEDLQGYGGYTF	TRBJ1-2	.	TRBV7-3	.
TGTGCCAGCAGTTCTAGGGCCGAGTCGGGGGGCGAGCAGTACTTC	CASSSRAESGGEQYF	TRBJ2-7	TRBD2	TRBV27	.
TGTGCCACATGGGCCTCCGGCAACAATGAGCAGTTCTTC	CATWASGNNEQFF	TRBJ2-1	.	TRBV6-5	.
TGTGCCAGCTCACCCGGGACAGGGGTGGATCAGCCCCAGCATTTT	CASSPGTGVDQPQHF	TRBJ1-5	TRBD1	TRBV18	.
TGTGCCACCAACGGACTAGCGGGAGGTCGAAATGAGCAGTTCTTC	CATNGLAGGRNEQFF	TRBJ2-1	TRBD2	TRBV19	once